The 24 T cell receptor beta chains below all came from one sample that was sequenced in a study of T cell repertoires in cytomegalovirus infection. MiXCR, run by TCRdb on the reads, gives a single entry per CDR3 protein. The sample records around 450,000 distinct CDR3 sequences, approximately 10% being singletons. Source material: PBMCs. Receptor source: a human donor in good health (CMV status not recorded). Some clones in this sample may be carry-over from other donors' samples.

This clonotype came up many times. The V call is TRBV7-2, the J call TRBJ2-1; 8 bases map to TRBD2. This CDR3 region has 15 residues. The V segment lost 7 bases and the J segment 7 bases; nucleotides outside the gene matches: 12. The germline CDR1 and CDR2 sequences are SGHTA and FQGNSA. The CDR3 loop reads CASTLGGGLKNEQFF. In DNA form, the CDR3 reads TGTGCCAGCACCCTCGGCGGGGGGCTAAAGAATGAGCAGTTCTTC.

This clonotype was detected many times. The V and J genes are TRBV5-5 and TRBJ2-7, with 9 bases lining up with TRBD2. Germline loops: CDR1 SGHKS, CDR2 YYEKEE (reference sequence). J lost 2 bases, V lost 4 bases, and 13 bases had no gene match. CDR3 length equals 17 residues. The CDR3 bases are TGTGCCAGCAGCCCCCCCCACAGCGGGAGGATCCCCTACGAGCAGTACTTC. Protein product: CASSPPHSGRIPYEQYF.

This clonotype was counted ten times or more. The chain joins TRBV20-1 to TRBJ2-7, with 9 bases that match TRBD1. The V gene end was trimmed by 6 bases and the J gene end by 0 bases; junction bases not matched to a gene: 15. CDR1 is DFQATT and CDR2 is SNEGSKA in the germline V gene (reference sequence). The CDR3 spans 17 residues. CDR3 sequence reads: CSAPGLAGQGSSYEQYF. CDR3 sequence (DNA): TGCAGTGCGCCAGGACTCGCGGGACAGGGCAGCTCCTACGAGCAGTACTTC.

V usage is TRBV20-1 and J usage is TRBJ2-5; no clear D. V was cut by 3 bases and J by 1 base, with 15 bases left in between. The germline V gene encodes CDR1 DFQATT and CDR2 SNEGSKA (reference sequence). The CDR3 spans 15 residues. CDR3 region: CSASPPRTFQETQYF. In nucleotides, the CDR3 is TGCAGTGCTAGCCCCCCCCGAACCTTCCAAGAGACCCAGTACTTC.

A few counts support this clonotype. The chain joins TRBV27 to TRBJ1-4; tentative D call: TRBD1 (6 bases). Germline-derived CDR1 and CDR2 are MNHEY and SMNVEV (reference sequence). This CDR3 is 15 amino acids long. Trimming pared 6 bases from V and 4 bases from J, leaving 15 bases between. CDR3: CASRPLRGNNEKLFF. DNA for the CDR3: TGTGCCAGCAGACCCCTAAGGGGGAATAATGAAAAACTGTTTTTT.

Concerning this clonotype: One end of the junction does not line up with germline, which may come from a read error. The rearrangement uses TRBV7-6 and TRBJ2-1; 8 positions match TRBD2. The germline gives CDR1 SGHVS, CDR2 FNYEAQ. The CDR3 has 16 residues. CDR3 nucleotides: TGTGCTAGCAGCTCTCAAACGGGACTAGTCTTAGGTGAGCAGTTCTTC. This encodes CASSSQTGLVLGEQFF.

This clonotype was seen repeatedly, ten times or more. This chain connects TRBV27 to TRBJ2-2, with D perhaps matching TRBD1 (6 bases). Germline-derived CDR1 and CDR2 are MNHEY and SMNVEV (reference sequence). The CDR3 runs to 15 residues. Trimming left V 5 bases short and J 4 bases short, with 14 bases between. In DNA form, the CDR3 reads TGTGCCAGCAGTCAGGGGCAGGCGGTCACCGGGGAGCTGTTTTTT. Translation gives CASSQGQAVTGELFF.

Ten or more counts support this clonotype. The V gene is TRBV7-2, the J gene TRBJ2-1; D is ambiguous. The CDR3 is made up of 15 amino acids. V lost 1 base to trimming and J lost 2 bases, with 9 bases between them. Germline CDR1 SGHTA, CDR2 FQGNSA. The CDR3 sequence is CASSLEGMAYNEQFF. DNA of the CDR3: TGTGCCAGCAGCTTAGAGGGTATGGCCTACAATGAGCAGTTCTTC.

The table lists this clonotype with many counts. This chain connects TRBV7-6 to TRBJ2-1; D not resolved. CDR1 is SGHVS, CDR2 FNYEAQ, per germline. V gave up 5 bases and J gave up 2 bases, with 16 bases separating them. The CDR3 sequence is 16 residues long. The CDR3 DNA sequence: TGTGCCAGCAGCCCCGCTCGACGGACCACCTACAATGAGCAGTTCTTC. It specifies CASSPARRTTYNEQFF.

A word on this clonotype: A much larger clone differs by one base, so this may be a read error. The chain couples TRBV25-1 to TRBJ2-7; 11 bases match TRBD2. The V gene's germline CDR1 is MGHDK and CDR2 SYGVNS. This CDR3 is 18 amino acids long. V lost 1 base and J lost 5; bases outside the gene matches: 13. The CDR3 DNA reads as TGTGCCAGCAGTGAATCTTCGGTCACTAGCGGGAGTAAGCACGAGCAGTACTTC. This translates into CASSESSVTSGSKHEQYF.

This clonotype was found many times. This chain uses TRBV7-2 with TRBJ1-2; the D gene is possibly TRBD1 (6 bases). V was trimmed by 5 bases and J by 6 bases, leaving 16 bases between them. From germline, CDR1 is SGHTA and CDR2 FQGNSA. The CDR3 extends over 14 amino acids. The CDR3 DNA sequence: TGTGCCAGCAGCCAAGGGGGGGTAGACCATGGCTACACCTTC. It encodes CASSQGGVDHGYTF.

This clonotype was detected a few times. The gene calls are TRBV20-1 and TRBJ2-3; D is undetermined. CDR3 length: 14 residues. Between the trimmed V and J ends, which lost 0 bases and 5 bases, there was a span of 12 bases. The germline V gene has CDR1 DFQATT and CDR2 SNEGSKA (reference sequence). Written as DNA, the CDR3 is TGCAGTGCTAGAGAAGGGCTAGTGGTAGATACGCAGTATTTT. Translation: CSAREGLVVDTQYF.

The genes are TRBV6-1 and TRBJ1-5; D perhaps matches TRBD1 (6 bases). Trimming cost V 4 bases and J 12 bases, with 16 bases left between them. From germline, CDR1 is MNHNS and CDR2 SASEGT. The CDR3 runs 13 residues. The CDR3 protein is CASSGGGRGIQHF. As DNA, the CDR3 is TGTGCCAGCAGTGGCGGGGGGCGTGGCATCCAGCATTTT.

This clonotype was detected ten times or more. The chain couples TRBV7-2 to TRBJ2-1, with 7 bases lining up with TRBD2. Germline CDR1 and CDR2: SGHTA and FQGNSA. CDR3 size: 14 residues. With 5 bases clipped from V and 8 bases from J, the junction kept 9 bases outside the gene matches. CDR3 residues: CASSPRRGGDEQFF. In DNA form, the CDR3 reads TGTGCCAGCAGCCCCCGACGGGGAGGGGATGAGCAGTTCTTC.

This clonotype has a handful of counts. Here the CDR3 reads CAWSLLGGWNTEAFF. CDR3 in DNA: TGTGCCTGGAGTCTCCTTGGGGGGTGGAACACTGAAGCTTTCTTT. This chain links TRBV30 with TRBJ1-1, with a tentative D call TRBD1 (5 bases). CDR1 is GTSNPN and CDR2 is SVGIG in the germline V gene (reference sequence). The CDR3 spans 15 residues. The germline V and J ends were trimmed by 2 bases and 1 base, with 14 bases remaining between them.

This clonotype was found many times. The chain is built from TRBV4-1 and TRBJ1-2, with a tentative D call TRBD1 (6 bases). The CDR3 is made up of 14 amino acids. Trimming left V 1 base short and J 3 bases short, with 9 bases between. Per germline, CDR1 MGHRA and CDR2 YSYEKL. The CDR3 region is CASSQVEGDYGYTF. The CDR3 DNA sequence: TGCGCCAGCAGCCAAGTCGAGGGGGACTATGGCTACACCTTC.

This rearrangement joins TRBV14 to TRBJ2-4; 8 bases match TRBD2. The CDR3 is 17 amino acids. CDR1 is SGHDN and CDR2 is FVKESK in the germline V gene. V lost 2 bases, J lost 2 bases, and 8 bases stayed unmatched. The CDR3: CASSQRSAGGTKNIQYF. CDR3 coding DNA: TGTGCCAGCAGCCAACGTTCGGCGGGGGGTACCAAAAACATTCAGTACTTC.

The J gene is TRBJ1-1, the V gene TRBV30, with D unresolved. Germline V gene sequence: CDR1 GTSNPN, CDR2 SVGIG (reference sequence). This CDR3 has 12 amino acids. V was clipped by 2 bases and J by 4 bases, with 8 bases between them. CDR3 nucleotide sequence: TGTGCCTGGAGTCCGTTTCGCACTGAAGCTTTCTTT. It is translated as CAWSPFRTEAFF.

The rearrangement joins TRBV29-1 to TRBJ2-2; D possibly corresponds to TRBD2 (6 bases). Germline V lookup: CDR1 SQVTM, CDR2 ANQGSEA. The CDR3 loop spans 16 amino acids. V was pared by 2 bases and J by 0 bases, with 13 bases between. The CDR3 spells CSVERRREANTGELFF. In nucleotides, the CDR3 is TGCAGCGTTGAAAGGCGGCGGGAAGCGAACACCGGGGAGCTGTTTTTT.

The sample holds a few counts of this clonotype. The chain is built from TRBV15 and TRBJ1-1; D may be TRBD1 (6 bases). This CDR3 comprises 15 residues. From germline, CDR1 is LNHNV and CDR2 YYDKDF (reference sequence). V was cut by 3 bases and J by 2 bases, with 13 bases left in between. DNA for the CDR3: TGTGCCACCAGCAGCCAGGGGCGCAAAAACACTGAAGCTTTCTTT. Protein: CATSSQGRKNTEAFF.

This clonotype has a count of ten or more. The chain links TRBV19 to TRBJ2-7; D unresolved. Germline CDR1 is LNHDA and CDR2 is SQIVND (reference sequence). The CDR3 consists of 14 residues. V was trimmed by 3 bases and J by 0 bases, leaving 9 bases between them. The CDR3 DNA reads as TGTGCCAGTAGTATTTCCCTATTCTCCTACGAGCAGTACTTC. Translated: CASSISLFSYEQYF. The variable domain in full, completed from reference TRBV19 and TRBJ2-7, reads DGGITQSPKYLFRKEGQNVTLSCEQNLNHDAMYWYRQDPGQGLRLIYYSQIVNDFQKGDIAEGYSVSREKKESFPLTVTSAQKNPTAFYLCASSISLFSYEQYFGPGTRLTVT.

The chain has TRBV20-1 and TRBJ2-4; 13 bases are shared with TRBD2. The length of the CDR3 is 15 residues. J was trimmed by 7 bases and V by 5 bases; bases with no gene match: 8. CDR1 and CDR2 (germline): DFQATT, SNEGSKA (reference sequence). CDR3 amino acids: CSAARTSGGANIQYF. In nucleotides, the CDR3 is TGCAGTGCTGCCCGAACTAGCGGGGGGGCCAACATTCAGTACTTC.

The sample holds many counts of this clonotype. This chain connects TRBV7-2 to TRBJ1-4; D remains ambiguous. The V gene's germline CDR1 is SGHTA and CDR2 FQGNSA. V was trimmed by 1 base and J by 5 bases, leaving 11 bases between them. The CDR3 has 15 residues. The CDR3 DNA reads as TGTGCCAGCAGCTTAGTTGCGGGGTGGAATGAAAAACTGTTTTTT. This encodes CASSLVAGWNEKLFF.

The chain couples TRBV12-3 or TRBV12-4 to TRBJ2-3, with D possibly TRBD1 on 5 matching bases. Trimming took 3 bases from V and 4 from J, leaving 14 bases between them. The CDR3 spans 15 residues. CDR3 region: CASSFAREIADTQYF. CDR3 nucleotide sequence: TGTGCCAGCAGTTTTGCCAGGGAAATTGCAGATACGCAGTATTTT.